This T cell receptor beta chain derives from a study of a mutant IDH1 vaccine in newly diagnosed glioma. The CDR3 loop spans 15 amino acids. Germline CDR1 reads SGHTS; CDR2 reads YDEGEE. Between the trimmed V and J ends, which lost 4 bases and 0 bases, there was a span of 8 bases. Profiling relied on immunoSEQ multiplex PCR, and the TCRdb table lists in-frame clones only, not all of them. The sample has roughly 52,000 clones, roughly 80% seen once. A note on this clone: Its antigen is as yet unknown.

Time point here: week 23, last vaccination. Doses comprised 300 ug of mutant IDH1 20-mer peptide each, plus topical imiquimod. The donors had new WHO grade 3 or 4 astrocytomas; these were IDH1-mutant and ATRX-lost. The sample was PBMCs, taken from a glioma patient whose treatment included an IDH1 peptide vaccine. The TCR sequence derives from a middle-aged man with glioma. The rearrangement joins TRBV5-8 to TRBJ1-6, with D unresolved. The CDR3 region has the DNA TGTGCCAGCAGCGCACACAGCTCCTATAATTCACCCCTCCACTTT. Its translation: CASSAHSSYNSPLHF.